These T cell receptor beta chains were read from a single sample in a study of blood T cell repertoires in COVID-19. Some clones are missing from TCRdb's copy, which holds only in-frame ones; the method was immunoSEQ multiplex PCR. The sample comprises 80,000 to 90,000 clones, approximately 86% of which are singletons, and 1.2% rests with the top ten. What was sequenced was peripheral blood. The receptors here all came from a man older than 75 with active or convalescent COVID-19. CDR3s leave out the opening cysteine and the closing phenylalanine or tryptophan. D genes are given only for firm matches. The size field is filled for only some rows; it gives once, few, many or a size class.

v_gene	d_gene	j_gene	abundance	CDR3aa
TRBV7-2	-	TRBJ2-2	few	ASRDRRNTGELF
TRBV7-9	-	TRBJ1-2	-	ASTLDGGRGYGYT
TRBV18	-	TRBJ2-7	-	ASSPSLGEEQY
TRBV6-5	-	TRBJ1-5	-	ASRQGYSNQPQH
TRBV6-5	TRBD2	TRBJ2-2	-	ASRDSGGTGELF
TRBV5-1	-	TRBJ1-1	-	ASSTTGNTEAF
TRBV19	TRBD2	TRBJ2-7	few	ASSMTSGRSEQY
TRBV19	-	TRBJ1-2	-	ASNGMALEGYT
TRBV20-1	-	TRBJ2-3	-	SAHSSDTQY
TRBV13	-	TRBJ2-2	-	ASSLQTGELF
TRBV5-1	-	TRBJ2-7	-	ASSQGSSYEQY
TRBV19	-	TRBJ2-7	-	ASSIVGAVGEQY
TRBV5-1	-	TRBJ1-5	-	ASSPVSNQPQH
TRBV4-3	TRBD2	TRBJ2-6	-	ASSQDFASGRGGANVLT
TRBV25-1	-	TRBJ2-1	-	ASSEPFGVYNEQF
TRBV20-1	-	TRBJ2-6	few	SASHAATSGANVLT